This T cell receptor (beta chain) was sequenced during a study of cytomegalovirus exposure and HLA in healthy donors. The study's findings and limits: Presence/absence analyses assumed roughly uniform sequencing depth across donors, which may not hold. The classifier reportedly diagnosed cytomegalovirus status with high sensitivity and specificity. When a later analysis was performed, an Asian-associated ancestry cluster reportedly had fewer N-insertions than the approximately 700-donor mean. Some highly shared sequence variants likely arose as a pipeline artifact.

Primers for the PCR totalled 60 Vbeta and 13 Jbeta. Profiling relied on immunoSEQ multiplex PCR, and the TCRdb table lists in-frame clones only, not all of them. The top ten hold 4% to 5% of the sample, which has roughly 83,000 clones, about 81% seen once. V trimming: 7 bases; J trimming: 2 bases; junction bases outside the gene matches: 10. From germline, CDR1 is SNHLY and CDR2 FYNNEI. The CDR3 has 16 residues. About this clone: Its antigen remains unidentified.

The rearrangement uses TRBV2 and TRBJ2-3; TRBD2 agrees at 9 bases. The receptor comes from a man in his sixties in good health and CMV-seronegative. The sample was PBMCs. In nucleotides, the CDR3 is TGTGCCAGCACCGCGGGGGGGCGGGGGATCACAGATACGCAGTATTTT. Protein sequence: CASTAGGRGITDTQYF.